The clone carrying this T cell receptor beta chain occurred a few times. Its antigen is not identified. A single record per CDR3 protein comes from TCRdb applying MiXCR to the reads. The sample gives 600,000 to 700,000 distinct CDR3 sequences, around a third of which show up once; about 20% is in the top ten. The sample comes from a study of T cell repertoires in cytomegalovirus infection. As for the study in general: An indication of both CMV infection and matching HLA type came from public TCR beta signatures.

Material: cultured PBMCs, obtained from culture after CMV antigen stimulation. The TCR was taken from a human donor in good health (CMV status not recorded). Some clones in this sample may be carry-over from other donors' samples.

The CDR3 DNA follows: TGTGCCAGCAGGATTGCTGACGGTTTCTACAATGAGCAGTTCTTC. Protein sequence: CASRIADGFYNEQFF. The genes are TRBV6-1 and TRBJ2-1; no clear D. Trimming pared 6 bases from V and 3 bases from J, leaving 15 bases between. Germline-derived CDR1 and CDR2 are MNHNS and SASEGT. CDR3 size: 15 residues.